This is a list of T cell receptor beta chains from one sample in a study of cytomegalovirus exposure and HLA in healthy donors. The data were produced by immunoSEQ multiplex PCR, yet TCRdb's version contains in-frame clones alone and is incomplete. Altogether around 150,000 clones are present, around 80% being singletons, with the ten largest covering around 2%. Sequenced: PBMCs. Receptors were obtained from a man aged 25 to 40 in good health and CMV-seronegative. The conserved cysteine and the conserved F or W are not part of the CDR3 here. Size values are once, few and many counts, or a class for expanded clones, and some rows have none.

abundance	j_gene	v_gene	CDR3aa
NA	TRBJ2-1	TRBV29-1	SVAGGSGYNEQF
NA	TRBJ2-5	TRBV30	AWSPGLAGALETQY
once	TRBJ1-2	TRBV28	ASSLGGTGGGYT
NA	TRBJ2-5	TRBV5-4	ASSPAGGETQY
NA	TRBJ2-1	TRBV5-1	ASSLEGRTSSYNEQF
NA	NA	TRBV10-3	AISGQGASSAGEQY
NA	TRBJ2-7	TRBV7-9	ASSLEIIGGRSEQY
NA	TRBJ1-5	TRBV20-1	SARSGTFRF
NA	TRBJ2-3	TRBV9	ASSRWDRDTQY
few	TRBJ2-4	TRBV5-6	ASSQGSDIQY
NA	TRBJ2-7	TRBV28	ASGRPGTSGLYEQY
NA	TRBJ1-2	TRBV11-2	ASSLKTGIDNYGYT
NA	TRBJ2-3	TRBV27	ATRRGTPTDTQY
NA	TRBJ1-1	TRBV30	AWSGKGLNTEAF
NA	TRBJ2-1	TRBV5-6	ASSLQGYYNEQF
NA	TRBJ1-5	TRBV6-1	ASSEFGRGDQPQH
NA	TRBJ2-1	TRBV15	ATSRGGTEGGYEQF
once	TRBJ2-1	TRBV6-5	ASRSTGPTRNEQF
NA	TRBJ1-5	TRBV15	ATSGKGYHQPQH
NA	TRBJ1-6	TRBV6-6	ASSYRGELDSPLH
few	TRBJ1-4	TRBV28	ASSQPGLGANEKLF
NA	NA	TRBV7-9	AGGRTGDEQY
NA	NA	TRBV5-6	ASGLRLAGGHEQY
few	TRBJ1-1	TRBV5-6	ASSKTGGTEAF
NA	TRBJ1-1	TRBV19	ASSIQGGLKTEAF
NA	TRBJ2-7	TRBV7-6	ASSLGGTTIHEQY
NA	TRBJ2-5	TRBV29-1	SVRRQEQETQY
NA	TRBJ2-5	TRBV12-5	ASGTWEVWSETQY
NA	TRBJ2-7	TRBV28	ASSRDLRTGEHEQY
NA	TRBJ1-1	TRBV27	ASSFASTGVSTEAF
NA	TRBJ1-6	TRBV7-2	ASRRLQGNPSSPLH
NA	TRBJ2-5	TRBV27	ACLPRRLEETQY
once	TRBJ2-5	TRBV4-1	ASSQDMRLAGGPRETQY
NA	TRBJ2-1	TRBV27	ASSNVPGLAKF
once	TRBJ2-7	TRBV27	ASSFRRTYEQY
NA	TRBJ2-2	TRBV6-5	ASSYKAGGTGELF
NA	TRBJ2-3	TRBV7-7	ASSLTSGATDTQY
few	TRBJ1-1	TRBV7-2	ASSLDAGASTEAF
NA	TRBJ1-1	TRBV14	ASSQATRSAF
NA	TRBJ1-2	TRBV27	ASSSPGQGRGYT
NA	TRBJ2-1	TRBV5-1	ASSLAGSGWNEQF